One and the same sample provided the 8 T cell receptor beta chains below, sequenced in a study of a mutant IDH1 vaccine in newly diagnosed glioma. Their target antigens are unknown. Described time point: week 35, safety follow-up. Doses comprised 300 ug of mutant IDH1 20-mer peptide each, plus topical imiquimod. Profiled with immunoSEQ multiplex PCR; TCRdb holds only in-frame clones, not every one. The sample records some 66,000 clones, roughly 84% being singletons. The sample here was PBMCs, taken from a glioma patient whose treatment included an IDH1 peptide vaccine. These receptor sequences come from a man aged 25 to 40 with glioma.

The genes are TRBV7-8 and TRBJ2-3; D may correspond to TRBD1 or TRBD2 (5 bases each). The CDR3 sequence is 21 residues long. Germline CDR1 is SGHVS and CDR2 is FQNEAQ. Trimming cost V 1 base and J 2 bases, with 28 bases left between them. The CDR3 region is CASSLDHSPPSGRSYTDTQYF. The CDR3 coding sequence is TGTGCCAGCAGCTTAGATCACTCCCCTCCATCGGGGCGGAGCTACACAGATACGCAGTATTTT. The whole variable domain, filled in from reference TRBV7-8 and TRBJ2-3, reads GAGVSQSPRYKVAKRGQDVALRCDPISGHVSLFWYQQALGQGPEFLTYFQNEAQLDKSGLPSDRFFAERPEGSVSTLKIQRTQQEDSAVYLCASSLDHSPPSGRSYTDTQYFGPGTRLTVL.

The V gene is TRBV7-9, the J gene TRBJ2-7, with D possibly matching TRBD1 (6 bases). The germline gives CDR1 SEHNR, CDR2 FQNEAQ (reference sequence). This CDR3 is built from 14 residues. Trimming stripped 9 bases from V and 0 bases from J, with 15 bases between. CDR3 DNA sequence: TGTGCCAGTAAACAGGGTTCGAGCTCCTACGAGCAGTACTTC. Translated: CASKQGSSSYEQYF.

V gene TRBV30 combines with J gene TRBJ1-6; D uncertain. The CDR3 totals 14 residues. Trimming took 4 bases from V and 7 from J, leaving 14 bases between them. The germline V gene encodes CDR1 GTSNPN and CDR2 SVGIG (reference sequence). This CDR3 is CAWTTRAANSPLHF. The CDR3 DNA reads as TGTGCCTGGACCACACGGGCCGCGAATTCACCCCTCCACTTT.

The chain employs TRBV5-4 and TRBJ2-1; D might be TRBD1 (6 bases). Per the germline V gene, CDR1 is SGHNT and CDR2 is YYREEE (reference sequence). The CDR3 extends over 16 amino acids. The V end was cut by 2 bases, the J end by 3 bases, with 15 bases between. CDR3 bases: TGTGCCAGCAGCTTTTCATCGACAGGCGGCTACAATGAGCAGTTCTTC. It encodes CASSFSSTGGYNEQFF.

In this sample, this clone turned up a few times. This chain links TRBV5-4 with TRBJ2-2; D is possibly TRBD1 (5 bases). Germline loops: CDR1 SGHNT, CDR2 YYREEE (reference sequence). V was clipped by 1 base and J by 7 bases, with 11 bases between them. The CDR3 is 14 amino acids. The DNA of the CDR3 is TGTGCCAGCAGCTTGCCAGGGTTCCGCGGGGAGCTGTTTTTT. This gives the protein CASSLPGFRGELFF.

This rearrangement joins TRBV6-6 to TRBJ1-1; TRBD1 aligns across 11 bases. Germline V gene lookup returns CDR1 MNHNY and CDR2 SVGAGI (reference sequence). V shed 2 bases and J 5 bases; nucleotides not matched to a gene: 1. This CDR3 spans 14 amino acids. This CDR3 is CASSYGTGGTEAFF. The DNA of the CDR3 is TGTGCCAGCAGTTACGGGACAGGGGGAACTGAAGCTTTCTTT.

The chain links TRBV2 to TRBJ1-4; D may be TRBD1 (6 bases). Trimming took 6 bases from V and 7 from J, leaving 18 bases between them. The CDR3 runs to 15 residues. CDR1 and CDR2 (germline): SNHLY, FYNNEI. CDR3 sequence reads: CASSATGPVSEKLFF. For the CDR3, the DNA is TGTGCCAGCAGCGCAACAGGGCCCGTCTCTGAAAAACTGTTTTTT.

The chain recombines TRBV5-3 with TRBJ2-1, with D perhaps TRBD1 or TRBD2 (5 bases each). TRBV5-3 is flagged as an ORF with uncertain function. V was cut by 4 bases and J by 7 bases, with 24 bases left in between. The CDR3 runs to 17 residues. CDR3 nucleotides: TGTGCCAGAAGCCTACGGATGAGGGGACCTTTGTTGAATGAGCAGTTCTTC. Its protein is CARSLRMRGPLLNEQFF.